This paragraph reports one TCR beta chain. This clone was observed a handful of times. Its antigen has not been determined. Base qualities were left out, and no much larger clone turns up one base away. CDR1 and CDR2 are read off the germline V gene as SGHRS and YFSETQ. Including cysteine and phenylalanine, the CDR3 has 16 amino acids. The DNA shown is the 48-base CDR3, in frame from base 1. V is trimmed back by 6 bases and J by 4 bases, and the junction contains 9 bases that no gene match accounts for. The sample's time point label, in plain terms: after dendritic cell vaccination, including at tumor progression/relapse. Selection of patients required sufficient residual fresh-frozen tumor tissue and over two years of available survival data. An isocitrate dehydrogenase mutation was not carried by any of the glioblastoma patients, although molecular status was otherwise variable. PBMC were collected before vaccination, two weeks after the third vaccination, and at tumor progression if tumor progression occurred. Genomic DNA was extracted with the Qiagen DNeasy Blood extraction Kit.

The data derive from a study of glioma-infiltrating T cells after dendritic cell vaccination (dated by TCRdb to the mid-2010s). Looking at the study overall: The cohort comprised around 15 glioblastoma patients from Phase I and II dendritic cell vaccination trials, 9 newly diagnosed and 6 with recurrent disease. Autologous tumor lysate-pulsed dendritic cell vaccination was administered to the patients between about 2002 and 2013. The vaccine consisted of monocyte-derived dendritic cells cultured about 7 days with IL-4 and GM-CSF, then pulsed overnight with autologous tumor lysate. Each patient was given three intradermal dendritic cell vaccine injections, spaced two weeks apart, in the arm below the axilla. Deep sequencing of TCR beta CDR3 regions was used to quantify tumor-infiltrating lymphocyte content and compare tumor and blood repertoires in dendritic cell-vaccinated glioblastoma patients. Survival after dendritic cell vaccination was correlated with TCR sequencing metrics, including TIL content and tumor-blood repertoire overlap.

On the study overall, not on this receptor specifically: No direct relationship between TCR clonality and survival was found, suggesting that a diverse polyclonal response may matter. After dendritic cell vaccination, a higher estimated pretreatment TIL content predicted longer time to progression and overall survival. The cohort was small and heterogeneous, only a few patients had full blood and tumor sets, and even fewer had initial-recurrent tumor pairs. The TCR overlap response model with three groups was called speculative and said to need prospective validation.

The immunoSEQ assay amplified TCRB CDR3 regions from roughly 2 micrograms of genomic DNA, or from all available DNA when less than that amount was available. Multiplex PCR used 60 forward primers for TCR V beta segments and 13 reverse primers for J beta segments. To estimate the number of reads per starting template, synthetic control templates were added to each sample at limiting dilution. Reads of 87 bp were generated by sequencing on the Illumina HiSeq System. For the original study's pipeline: To remove PCR and sequencing errors, closely related sequences were merged with a nearest neighbor algorithm. TCR overlap was measured as the percentage of unique tumor TCR beta sequences also present in the same patient's peripheral blood. The immuneACCESS repertoire file appears here via TCRdb, limited to in-frame rearrangements. These files lack a portion of the clones; in checked studies, under half of the deficit traces to unresolved V genes, and the cause of the others is not known. The DNA gave D and trimming, while V, J and clone size come from that table. Across this sample there are more than 75,000 clones, with 80% to 85% seen only once. Around 7% of the sample comes from the top ten.

The sequencing used blood, collected after dendritic cell vaccination. The sequence derives from a human donor with glioblastoma. Recombination joined TRBV5-1 with TRBJ2-1; TRBD2 lines up with 11 middle nucleotides. CDR3 protein: CASTDRGTSGYNEQFF. The nucleotide sequence is given as TGCGCCAGCACCGATAGGGGGACTAGCGGATACAATGAGCAGTTCTTC.